This T cell receptor (beta chain) emerged from a study of shared clonotypes between healthy human individuals (TCRdb year 2020). Turning to the overall study: The cohort comprised a couple of women and a few men aged 18 to 49 years. To estimate repertoire size and how much clonotype sharing occurs between individuals, the study deeply sequenced the blood TCR repertoires of about 5 healthy adults. Between about 0.8 and 9 billion PBMCs per donor were obtained by leukapheresis. To increase sequencing depth and limit assay-specific biases, TCR repertoire library preparation and sequencing were carried out by different laboratories using diverse techniques. For each donor, CD4 naive and CD4 memory were each run on three plates, CD8 naive on two plates, and CD8 memory on one plate. General study outcomes and caveats: Because the study included only a small number of donors, the genetic and exposure-history diversity represented was limited. Estimated clonotype richness was generally larger for naive than for memory subsets. Sharing across several donors was observed for about 4.8% of naive CD4, 3% to 3.5% of naive CD8, about 2.3% of memory CD4, and over 0.3% of memory CD8 clonotypes. Pairwise subsampling indicated that sequencing depth was expected to affect the degree of clonotype sharing among donors. Higher generation probabilities were observed for clonotypes shared by all four sorted-subset donors than for non-shared clonotypes. Incomplete sequencing was indicated by rarefaction of sorted-subset datasets, despite the large sequencing depth. Sampling was restricted to blood, and TCR repertoires in tissues likely differ from the TCR repertoires found in blood.

V lost 3 bases and J lost 5 bases; the stretch between them is 5 bases long. The germline V gene sets CDR1 to MDHEN and CDR2 to SYDVKM. The CDR3 runs 12 amino acids, cysteine and phenylalanine included. Only the CDR3 part of the read is kept: 36 bases, read in frame from the first base. TCR CDR3 regions were amplified from genomic DNA by multiplex PCR using the deep immunoSEQ assay. For each cell subset, the extracted genomic DNA was distributed evenly across all wells of several immunoSEQ 96-well plates, and each plate served as one replicate. Each replicate PCR for sorted subsets received around 0.2 ug genomic DNA, equal to some 32,000 T cell genomes. Purified libraries were measured with a Qubit 3.0 fluorometer, size-checked on a Bioanalyzer 2100, and measured again with the KAPA Library Quantification kit. Every immunoSEQ 96-well plate was sequenced on a separate single-read 150-cycle Illumina NextSeq 550 flow cell. The source study handled its data this way. Because only junctional sequences without quality scores were contained in the immunoSEQ output, filtering matching that applied to full-length reads could not be performed. To assign V/J genes and CDR3, sequences were annotated against IMGT germline references using PyIR, a Python wrapper for IgBLAST v1.9. Reads were removed for weak V/J assignments (E-value above 1e-6), missing CDR3, stop codons, out-of-frame junctions, or ambiguous translated residues. V3J clonotypes were defined as sequences sharing the same inferred V gene, J gene, and CDR3 amino acid sequence. To compute the percentage overlap between repertoires, the number of shared unique clonotypes was divided by the size of the smaller repertoire. Three approaches were used to assess repertoire richness: RTK rarefaction, the Chao1 estimator, and Recon v2.1 estimates of unobserved clonotypes. OLGA was used to compute generation probabilities for all TCRbeta clonotypes that the gDNA method yielded from four donors. Imported from immuneACCESS, the table was reduced by TCRdb to in-frame sequences with V and J called. These copies leave out some clones; in studies compared against another copy, an unresolved V gene accounts for under half, and the cause of the remainder is not known. That table gives V, J and clone size, and the DNA gave D and trimming. Here the sample has approximately 2.5 million clones; 90% to 95% occur a single time. The leading ten clones occupy about 0.34% of the sample.

Healthy HIV-negative adults with no recently reported acute infections or vaccinations were included as donors. Every donor was a Caucasian adult residing in Nashville, Tennessee, USA. CD4+ T cells were enriched by magnetic negative selection; naive cells were then positively selected on CD45RA, and the negative fraction formed the memory subset. Blood was collected by leukapheresis, and PBMCs were isolated by Ficoll-Histopaque density gradient centrifugation and then cryopreserved in liquid nitrogen vapor phase. Analytical flow cytometry was used to check the purity and quantity of every magnetically sorted T cell population. Genomic DNA was isolated from every sorted fraction and measured by UV absorbance on a Nanodrop 2000c. To note about this clone: Which antigen it targets is not known. Qualities for individual bases were not recorded, and no much larger clone is one base off.

The chain couples TRBV28 to TRBJ1-5; the D gene lacks a confident call. The specimen was naive CD4+ T cells from PBMCs. The sample's cell subset or site, from its label and the paper: CD45RA+ positively selected. The receptor was derived from a man between 18 and 35 years old in good health. Some clones in this sample may be carry-over from other donors' samples. The CDR3 region: CASSFQHQPQHF. The nucleotide sequence is TGTGCCAGCAGTTTCCAACATCAGCCCCAGCATTTT.